This note documents a single T cell receptor (beta chain) sequence. Sequencing used immunoSEQ multiplex PCR; TCRdb keeps in-frame clones, though not all of them. The sample shows hundreds of thousands of clones, around three quarters of them seen only once. The sample is drawn from a study of shared T cell receptors in the human thymus. The V gene lost 4 bases and the J gene lost 3 bases, with 10 bases spanning the gap. Germline assignment: CDR1 SGHDT and CDR2 YYEEEE. CDR3 size: 13 residues. These data were also filed under a second study, of human thymus T cells.

Sequencing was carried out using thymocytes. The receptor comes from a boy younger than two with a congenital heart defect. The genes are TRBV5-6 and TRBJ1-1, with D unresolved. CDR3 loop: CASSRERYTEAFF. The CDR3 DNA reads as TGTGCCAGCAGCCGAGAACGGTACACTGAAGCTTTCTTT.